Sequencing of this TCR beta chain was carried out in a study of graft-versus-host responses after intestinal transplantation. Findings and limits, study-wide: Researchers found GvH clones in recipient marrow, and some showed up first in ileum or blood. Some patients had graft-donor T cell macrochimerism. In their allografts, the ratios of graft-versus-host to host-versus-graft T cell clones were high.

Clones were sequenced by immunoSEQ multiplex PCR, and TCRdb holds only the in-frame ones, with some missing. The sample comprises about 15,000 clones, about 61% of which are singletons, and around 13% rests with the top ten. Processed graft tissue released its intraepithelial and lamina propria lymphocytes. This clone was seen a few times. The antigen is unknown. The junction had 10 bases not matched to a gene; V was cut back by 3 bases and J by 7 bases. CDR1 and CDR2 (germline): SGHDT, YYEEEE. The CDR3 sequence is 16 residues long. The TCR was taken from a human patient who received an intestinal transplant, so some T cells may come from the graft donor. J is TRBJ2-7 and V is TRBV5-6; 13 bases are shared with TRBD2. Sequenced material: ileum tissue, taken 524 days after transplant. As DNA, the CDR3 is TGTGCCAGCAGCTCCGTGACTAGCGGGGGGCCGTGGGAGCAGTACTTC. Protein: CASSSVTSGGPWEQYF.